The rows below give T cell receptor beta chains drawn from one sample of a study of T cells in Graves' hyperthyroidism and ophthalmopathy. MiXCR, run by TCRdb on the multiplex PCR reads, gives a single entry per CDR3 protein. The sample has over 200,000 distinct CDR3 sequences; about 17% are singletons. The source material was blood. The receptors were sampled from a man aged 40-49 years with Graves' hyperthyroidism. Each CDR3 is given with its conserved first and last residue. The D gene is left open where the match is weak. Where a row states a size, it is once, few, many or the class of an expanded clone; other rows omit it.

J	D	size	V	DNA	CDR3
TRBJ2-6	NA	many	TRBV5-1	TGCGCCAGCAGCTTTAGGCCCTCTGGGGCCAACGTCCTGACTTTC	CASSFRPSGANVLTF
TRBJ2-3	TRBD1	many	TRBV20-1	TGCAGTGCTAGGGGACAGCTTAACACAGATACGCAGTATTTT	CSARGQLNTDTQYF
TRBJ1-3	TRBD1	many	TRBV3-1	TGTGCCAGCAGCTACGGGACAGTCTCTGGAAACACCATATATTTT	CASSYGTVSGNTIYF
TRBJ1-5	TRBD1	many	TRBV7-4	TGTGCCAGCAGCCCCGACAGGGATGGGTATAGCAATCAGCCCCAGCATTTT	CASSPDRDGYSNQPQHF
TRBJ2-7	TRBD2	many	TRBV6-2/TRBV6-3	TGTGCCAGCAGTTACCTGCGGGGGGGTGAAAACGAGCAGTACTTC	CASSYLRGGENEQYF
TRBJ1-6	NA	NA	TRBV20-1	TGCAGTGCTACCAGAAGCTCCTATAATTCACCCCTCCACTTT	CSATRSSYNSPLHF
TRBJ2-5	TRBD1	few	TRBV20-1	TGCAGTGCCCAGAGCCCAATGACAGGGTTGGAGACCCAGTACTTC	CSAQSPMTGLETQYF
TRBJ2-3	TRBD2	NA	TRBV28	TGTGCCAGCAGTTCCCCTGGGGGAGCGGGGGGGCAAGATACGCAGTATTTT	CASSSPGGAGGQDTQYF
TRBJ1-3	NA	many	TRBV12-3/TRBV12-4	TGTGCCAGCAGGCGGAACAACAGCCCTGGAAACACCATATATTTT	CASRRNNSPGNTIYF
TRBJ1-2	NA	few	TRBV4-3	TGCGCCAGCAGCCAAGGCGGGACGAGGGACGGTGGCTACACCTTC	CASSQGGTRDGGYTF
TRBJ1-2	NA	many	TRBV28	TGTGCCCACCAAGGGAGGGAAAACTATGGCTACACCTTC	CAHQGRENYGYTF
TRBJ1-5	NA	NA	TRBV28	TGTGCCAGCAGCCCCCGGGGGACCGCAGGGCAGCCCCAGCATTTT	CASSPRGTAGQPQHF
TRBJ1-5	NA	few	TRBV5-1	TGCGCCAGCAGCTTGGAGGGGTCTAGCAATCAGCCCCAGCATTTT	CASSLEGSSNQPQHF
TRBJ2-3	NA	many	TRBV27	TGTGCCAGCAGTGATGTAGAACGCACAGATACGCAGTATTTT	CASSDVERTDTQYF
TRBJ2-3	NA	NA	TRBV6-1	TGTGCCAGCAGTAAGGACAGTAGCACAGATACGCAGTATTTT	CASSKDSSTDTQYF
TRBJ2-2	NA	NA	TRBV10-3	TGTGCCATCAGTGGATGGGCGGGGACGAACACCGGGGAGCTGTTTTTT	CAISGWAGTNTGELFF
TRBJ1-4	NA	many	TRBV11-2	TGTGCCAGCAGCTTAGATCGGTGGAAGTTTGGTGAAAAACTGTTTTTT	CASSLDRWKFGEKLFF
TRBJ1-3	NA	NA	TRBV28	TGTGCCAGCAGAGTCGGGGTCTCTGGAAACACCATATATTTT	CASRVGVSGNTIYF
TRBJ1-4	TRBD1	many	TRBV9	TGTGCCAGCAGCCCTCTGGGGACAGTGAATGAAAAGCTGTTTTTT	CASSPLGTVNEKLFF
TRBJ1-2	NA	NA	TRBV30	TGTGCCTGGGGGGCGGCCGGTGGCTACACCTTC	CAWGAAGGYTF
TRBJ2-3	TRBD2	many	TRBV3-1	TGTGCCAGCAGCCCTAGCGGTACGCTTGCAGATACGCAGTATTTT	CASSPSGTLADTQYF
TRBJ1-4	NA	few	TRBV6-1	TGTGCCAGCAGGGGGACCGACAGGCTTAACAATGAAAAACTGTTTTTT	CASRGTDRLNNEKLFF
TRBJ2-3	TRBD2	few	TRBV28	TGTGCCAGCAGGGGGTGGGAGGGCGGGGAGGCAGATACGCAGTATTTT	CASRGWEGGEADTQYF
TRBJ1-5	NA	many	TRBV30	TGTGCCTGGAGTGTGGGTCTTTCTCAGCCCCAGCATTTT	CAWSVGLSQPQHF
TRBJ1-2	NA	many	TRBV10-3	TGTGCCATCAGTGGACAGGAACTCTATGGCTACACCTTC	CAISGQELYGYTF
TRBJ2-5	TRBD1	NA	TRBV28	TGTGCCAGCAGTCCCCAAGGACAGGGGAGGCGAGAGACCCAGTACTTC	CASSPQGQGRRETQYF
TRBJ1-5	NA	many	TRBV28	TGTGCCAGCAGCTTGTGGGGGGATAGCAATCAGCCCCAGCATTTT	CASSLWGDSNQPQHF
TRBJ1-5	NA	many	TRBV5-1	TGCGCCAGCAGCTTATGGAGGACGGATAGCAATCAGCCCCAGCATTTT	CASSLWRTDSNQPQHF
TRBJ1-6	TRBD1	many	TRBV7-3	TGTGCCAGCAGCTTGACAGGGGAGGCCAGACCCCTCCACTTT	CASSLTGEARPLHF
TRBJ2-7	TRBD1	many	TRBV18	TGTGCCAGCTCACCCGGGACAGGAAAATACGAGCAGTACTTC	CASSPGTGKYEQYF
TRBJ2-1	NA	NA	TRBV10-1	TGCGCCAGCAGTGAAATTGGAAGCTCCTACAATGAGCAGTTCTTC	CASSEIGSSYNEQFF
TRBJ2-3	NA	many	TRBV7-9	TGTGCCAGCAGCTCGCACCTCACAGATACGCAGTATTTT	CASSSHLTDTQYF
TRBJ2-3	NA	few	TRBV4-3	TGCGCCAGCAGCCAAGATGGCGGCGGGGTGTCAGATACGCAGTATTTT	CASSQDGGGVSDTQYF
TRBJ2-7	TRBD2	many	TRBV3-1	TGTGCCAGCAGCGCTAGCGGTTACGAGCAGTACTTC	CASSASGYEQYF
TRBJ2-7	NA	NA	TRBV19	TGTGCCAGTCGAGGGCCAAGCTCCTACGAGCAGTACTTC	CASRGPSSYEQYF
TRBJ2-7	NA	many	TRBV13	TGTGCCAGCAGCGTACAGGGACTCTACGAGCAGTACTTC	CASSVQGLYEQYF
TRBJ2-5	NA	many	TRBV3-1	TGTGCCAGCGGACGGGAGACCCAGTACTTC	CASGRETQYF
TRBJ1-2	TRBD1	many	TRBV20-1	TGCAGTGCTACCCAGGGACAGGGGTTTTTCTATGGCTACACCTTC	CSATQGQGFFYGYTF
TRBJ2-5	TRBD2	NA	TRBV6-2/TRBV6-3	TGTGCCAGCAGGATTAGCGGGGGGGAGAAAGAGACCCAGTACTTC	CASRISGGEKETQYF
TRBJ2-3	NA	many	TRBV7-3	TGTGCCACCAATACAGTTAGGGAGAGGACAGATACGCAGTATTTT	CATNTVRERTDTQYF
TRBJ2-7	TRBD2	many	TRBV15	TGTGCCACCAGCAGAGATGCGGGGGACGAGCAGTACTTC	CATSRDAGDEQYF
TRBJ2-1	TRBD2	few	TRBV6-1	TGTGCCAGCAGTCCCTCGGGCGGGGGGACCGTTTACAATGAGCAGTTCTTC	CASSPSGGGTVYNEQFF
TRBJ1-1	NA	many	TRBV28	TGTGCCAGCAGTTTGGGGTATTCTGGAGCTTTCTTT	CASSLGYSGAFF
TRBJ2-3	NA	few	TRBV11-2	TGTGCCAGCAGCAGCAGCGGGTTTAGAGAAACAGATACGCAGTATTTT	CASSSSGFRETDTQYF
TRBJ1-2	NA	NA	TRBV25-1	TGTGCCAGCAGTGAATCGGTGGTTGGCTACACCTTC	CASSESVVGYTF
TRBJ2-1	NA	many	TRBV2	TGTGCCAGAAGGGGGCGGGGGGTGTTCAATGAGCAGTTCTTC	CARRGRGVFNEQFF
TRBJ2-7	TRBD2	many	TRBV6-2/TRBV6-3	TGTGCCAGCAGTCAACCCCTCCTAGCGGGGGCCCCCTACGAGCAGTACTTC	CASSQPLLAGAPYEQYF
TRBJ1-1	NA	many	TRBV5-8	TGTGCCAGCAGCTTGGCGACCGGCATATACGACACTGAAGCTTTCTTT	CASSLATGIYDTEAFF
TRBJ2-1	NA	NA	TRBV20-1	TGCAGTGCTTATACAGTGGTAGCCTACAATGAGCAGTTCTTC	CSAYTVVAYNEQFF
TRBJ2-3	TRBD1	many	TRBV5-6	TGTGCCAGCAGCCCGACAGGGGAACTCACAGATACGCAGTATTTT	CASSPTGELTDTQYF
TRBJ2-1	NA	NA	TRBV9	TGTGCCAGCAGCGCCTCTAGGGAGCAGTTCTTC	CASSASREQFF
TRBJ2-7	NA	many	TRBV20-1	TGCAGTGTCGAGAGTAGCTACGAGCAGTACTTC	CSVESSYEQYF
TRBJ2-4	NA	NA	TRBV7-9	TGTGCCAGCAGCTTTTCCTGGGGGCGCTCTGTCAAAAACATTCAGTACTTC	CASSFSWGRSVKNIQYF
TRBJ1-1	TRBD1	many	TRBV7-9	TGTGCCACGAGGGACAGGGATACACTGAACACTGAAGCTTTCTTT	CATRDRDTLNTEAFF
TRBJ1-1	NA	many	TRBV18	TGTGCCAGCTCACCAGGAGGGGCCGACACTGAAGCTTTCTTT	CASSPGGADTEAFF
TRBJ1-1	NA	NA	TRBV4-3	TGCGCCAGCAGCCAAGATACAGGCGGGAGGGCTTTCTTT	CASSQDTGGRAFF
TRBJ2-1	TRBD1	many	TRBV11-1	TGTGCCAGCAGCTTGGGGACAGGGCAGTTCTTC	CASSLGTGQFF